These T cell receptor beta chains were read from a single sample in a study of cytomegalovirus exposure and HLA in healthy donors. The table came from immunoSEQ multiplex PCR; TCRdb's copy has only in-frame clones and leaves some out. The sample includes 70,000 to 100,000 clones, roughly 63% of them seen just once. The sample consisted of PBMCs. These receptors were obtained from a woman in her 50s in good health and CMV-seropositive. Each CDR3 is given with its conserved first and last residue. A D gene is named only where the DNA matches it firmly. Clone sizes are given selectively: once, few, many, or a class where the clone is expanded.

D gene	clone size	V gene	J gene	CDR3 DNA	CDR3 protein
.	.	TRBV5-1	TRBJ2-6	TGCGCCAGCAGCCAGGATTGGGCCAACGTCCTGACTTTC	CASSQDWANVLTF
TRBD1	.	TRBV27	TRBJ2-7	TGTGCCAGCAGTCCCTTACAGGGGTCTCTCTACGAGCAGTACTTC	CASSPLQGSLYEQYF
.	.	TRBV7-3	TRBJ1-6	TGTGCCAGCAGCTTACGGGGGGCAGAGAATAATTCACCCCTCCACTTT	CASSLRGAENNSPLHF
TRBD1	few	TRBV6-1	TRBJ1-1	TGTGCCAGCAGCCACAGGGGGCGGGACACTGAAGCTTTCTTT	CASSHRGRDTEAFF
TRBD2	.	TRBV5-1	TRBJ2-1	TGCGCCAGCAGCTTGGGAGCGGGGGGGCCCTATGAGCAGTTCTTC	CASSLGAGGPYEQFF
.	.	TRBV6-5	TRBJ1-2	TGTGCCAGCAGTCGCTTTGACGCGGATGGCTACACCTTC	CASSRFDADGYTF
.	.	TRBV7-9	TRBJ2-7	TGTGCCAGCAGCTTAGAAGGCGGGGACTTTTACGAGCAGTACTTC	CASSLEGGDFYEQYF
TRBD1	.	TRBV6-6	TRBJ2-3	TGTGCCAGCAGTTACCCAGGGGGCGGCACAGATACGCAGTATTTT	CASSYPGGGTDTQYF
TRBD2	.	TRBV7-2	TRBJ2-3	TGTGCCAGCACCCAGAGGGGTAGCGGGGACACGCAGTATTTT	CASTQRGSGDTQYF
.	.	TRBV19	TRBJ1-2	TGTGCCAGTAGTATTATTGCAGGGGAAGGCTACACCTTC	CASSIIAGEGYTF
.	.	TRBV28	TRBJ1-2	TGTGCAACCGACGTGATAGAGGGCAAGGATGATGGCTACACCTTC	CATDVIEGKDDGYTF
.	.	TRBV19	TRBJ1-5	TGTGCCAGTAGTATAGCACTTGGGACAAGCAATCAGCCCCAGCATTTT	CASSIALGTSNQPQHF
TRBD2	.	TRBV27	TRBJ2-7	TGTGCCAGCAGTCCATCCGGGACTAGTATAAACGAGCAGTACTTC	CASSPSGTSINEQYF
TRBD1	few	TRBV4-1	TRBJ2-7	TGCGCCAGCAGTCCCAATTCCGGGACAGGGGTATACGAGCAGTACTTC	CASSPNSGTGVYEQYF
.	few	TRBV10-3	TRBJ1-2	TGTGCCACCCCCCGACAGGAGGATAACTATGGCTACACCTTC	CATPRQEDNYGYTF
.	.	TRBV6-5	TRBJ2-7	TGTGCCAGCAGCCCGTACCCCGGGGCCTACGAGCAGTACTTC	CASSPYPGAYEQYF
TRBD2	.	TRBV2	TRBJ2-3	TGTGCCAGCAGGTTGACTAGCGGGGGCACAGATACGCAGTATTTT	CASRLTSGGTDTQYF
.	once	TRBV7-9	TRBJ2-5	TGTGCCAGCAGCTCCACGGGGTTCGAGGGACAAGAGACCCAGTACTTC	CASSSTGFEGQETQYF
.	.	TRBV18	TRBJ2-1	TGTGCCAGCTCACCACCGTTAGGAGCCAACAATGAGCAGTTCTTC	CASSPPLGANNEQFF
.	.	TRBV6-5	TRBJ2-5	TGTGCCAGCAGTTACTCGAGACACGACCAAGAGACCCAGTACTTC	CASSYSRHDQETQYF
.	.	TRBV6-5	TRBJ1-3	TGTGCCAGCAGTTCCACAGTTTACTCTGGAAACACCATATATTTT	CASSSTVYSGNTIYF
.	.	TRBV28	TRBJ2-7	TGTGCCAGCAGTTCACGAAAGGACACGATATCCTACGAGCAGTACTTC	CASSSRKDTISYEQYF
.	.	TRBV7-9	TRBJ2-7	TGTTCCAGCAGCTCCACGGCAGGGGCATACGAGCAGTACTTC	CSSSSTAGAYEQYF
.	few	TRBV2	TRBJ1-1	TGTGCCAGCAGTGATAGGGGATGGGCGAGGTTGGACACTGAAGCTTTCTTT	CASSDRGWARLDTEAFF
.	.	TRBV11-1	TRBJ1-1	TGTGCCAGCAGATGGACAGTGGGCACTGAAGCTTTCTTT	CASRWTVGTEAFF
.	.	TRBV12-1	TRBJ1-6	TGTGCCAGCAGCTTTGGGACAGTCAGGAGCTCCTATAATTCACCCCTCCACTTT	CASSFGTVRSSYNSPLHF
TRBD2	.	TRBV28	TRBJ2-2	TGTGCCAGCAGTTTAGTAGCGGGGGCATTAGGGGAGCTGTTTTTT	CASSLVAGALGELFF
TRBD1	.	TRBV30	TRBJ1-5	TGTGCCTGTCAGACAGGGAGCAATCAGCCCCAGCATTTT	CACQTGSNQPQHF
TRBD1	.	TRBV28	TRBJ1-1	TGTGCCAGCAAAACAGGGGGCTCGGGCACTGAAGCTTTCTTT	CASKTGGSGTEAFF
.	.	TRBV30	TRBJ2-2	TGTGCCTGGAGTCGGGGGTCGGGGGAGCTGTTTTTT	CAWSRGSGELFF
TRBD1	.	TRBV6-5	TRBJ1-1	TGTGCCAGCAGTGTGACAGGGCTGAACACTGAAGCTTTCTTT	CASSVTGLNTEAFF
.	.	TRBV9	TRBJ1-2	TGTGCCAGCAGCGTAGACAGCTATGGCTACACCTTC	CASSVDSYGYTF
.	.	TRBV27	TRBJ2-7	TGTGCCAGCAGTTGGGGGCTATCCTACGAGCAGTACTTC	CASSWGLSYEQYF
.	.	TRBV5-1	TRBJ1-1	TGCGCCAGCAGCTTGATAGGGGCGATGAACACTGAAGCTTTCTTT	CASSLIGAMNTEAFF
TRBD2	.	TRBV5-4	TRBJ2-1	TGTGCCAGCAGCCCGATAGCGGGGGCCGACGATGAGCAGTTCTTC	CASSPIAGADDEQFF
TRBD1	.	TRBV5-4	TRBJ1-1	TGTGCCAGCAGCTTGGGGAGGGCAGGGGGAGATACTGAAGCTTTCTTT	CASSLGRAGGDTEAFF
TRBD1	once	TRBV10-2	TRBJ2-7	TGCGCCAGCAGTGAGCCGGGACAGGGGAGACACGAGCAGTACTTC	CASSEPGQGRHEQYF
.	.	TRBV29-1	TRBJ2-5	TGCAGCGTTGAAGAACGAGGGGAGACCCAGTACTTC	CSVEERGETQYF
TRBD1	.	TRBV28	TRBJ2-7	TGTGCCAGCAGTGGAGCCGGGACAGGGGGCGGGTGGCAGTACTTC	CASSGAGTGGGWQYF
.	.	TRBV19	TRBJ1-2	TGTGCCAGTAGTATATCAGGCAGTCCGGCCTATGGCTACACCTTC	CASSISGSPAYGYTF
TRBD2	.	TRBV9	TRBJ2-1	TGTGCCAGCAGCGGTGGGGGGGCCTACAATGAGCAGTTCTTC	CASSGGGAYNEQFF
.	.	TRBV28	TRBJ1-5	TGTGCCAGCAGTTCTAATTTACAGGAGCCCCAGCATTTT	CASSSNLQEPQHF
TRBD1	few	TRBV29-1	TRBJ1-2	TGCAGCGTTGAAGATCGGGACAGGCCCAGGGAGGCCTCTGGCTACACCTTC	CSVEDRDRPREASGYTF
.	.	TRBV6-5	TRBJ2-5	TGTGCCAGCAGTAAGGACTTCGGAGAGACCCAGTACTTC	CASSKDFGETQYF
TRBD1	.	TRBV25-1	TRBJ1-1	TGTGCCAGCAGTGTACAGGGGGCCTACACTGAAGCTTTCTTT	CASSVQGAYTEAFF